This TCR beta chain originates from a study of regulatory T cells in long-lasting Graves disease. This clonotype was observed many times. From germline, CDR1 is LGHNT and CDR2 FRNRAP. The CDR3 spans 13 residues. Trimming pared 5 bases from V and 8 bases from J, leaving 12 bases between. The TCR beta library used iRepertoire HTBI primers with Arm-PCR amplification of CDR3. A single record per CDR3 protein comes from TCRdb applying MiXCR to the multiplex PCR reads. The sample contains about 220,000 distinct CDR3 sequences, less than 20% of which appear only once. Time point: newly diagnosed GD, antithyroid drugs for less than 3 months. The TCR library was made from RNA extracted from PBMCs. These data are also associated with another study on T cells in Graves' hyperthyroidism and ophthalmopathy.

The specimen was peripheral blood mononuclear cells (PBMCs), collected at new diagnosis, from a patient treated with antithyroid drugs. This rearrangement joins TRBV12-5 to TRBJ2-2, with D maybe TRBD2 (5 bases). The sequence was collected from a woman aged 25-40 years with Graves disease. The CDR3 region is CASGPDRGGELFF. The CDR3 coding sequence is TGTGCTAGTGGTCCCGACCGGGGAGGGGAGCTGTTTTTT.